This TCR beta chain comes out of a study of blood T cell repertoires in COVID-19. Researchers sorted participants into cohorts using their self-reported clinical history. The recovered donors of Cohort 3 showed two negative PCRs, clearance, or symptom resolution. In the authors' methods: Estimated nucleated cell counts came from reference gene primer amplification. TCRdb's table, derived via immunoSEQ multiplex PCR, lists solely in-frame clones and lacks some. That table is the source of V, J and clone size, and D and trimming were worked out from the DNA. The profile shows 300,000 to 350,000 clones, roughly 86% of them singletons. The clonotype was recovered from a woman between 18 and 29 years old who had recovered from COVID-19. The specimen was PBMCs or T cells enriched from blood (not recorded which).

This chain's CDR3 is CATSRALTALSRWESYEQYF. The DNA for the CDR3 is TGTGCCACCAGCAGAGCTTTAACGGCTCTGTCTAGATGGGAGTCCTACGAGCAGTACTTC. V gene TRBV15 combines with J gene TRBJ2-7; D might be TRBD2 (5 bases). The CDR3 contains 20 residues. Looked up from germline, CDR1 is LNHNV and CDR2 is YYDKDF (reference sequence). V lost 1 base to trimming and J lost 1 base, with 26 bases between them.